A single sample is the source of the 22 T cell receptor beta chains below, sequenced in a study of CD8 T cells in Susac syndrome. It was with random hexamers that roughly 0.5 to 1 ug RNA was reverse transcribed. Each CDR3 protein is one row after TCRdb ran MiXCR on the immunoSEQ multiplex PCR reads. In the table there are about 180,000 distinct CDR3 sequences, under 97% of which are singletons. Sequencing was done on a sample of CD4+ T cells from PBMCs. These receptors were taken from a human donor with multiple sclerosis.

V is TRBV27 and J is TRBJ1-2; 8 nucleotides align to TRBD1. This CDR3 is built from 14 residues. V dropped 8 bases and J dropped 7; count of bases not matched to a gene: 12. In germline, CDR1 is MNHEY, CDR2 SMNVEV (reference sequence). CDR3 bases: TGTGCCAGCCGGAGTCTTGACAGGGGACCTGGCTACACCTTC. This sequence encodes CASRSLDRGPGYTF.

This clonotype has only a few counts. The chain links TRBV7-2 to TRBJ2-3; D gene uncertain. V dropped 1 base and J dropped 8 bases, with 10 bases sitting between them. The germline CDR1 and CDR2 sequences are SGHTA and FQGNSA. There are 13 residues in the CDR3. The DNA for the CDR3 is TGTGCCAGCAGCTTAGGGACCTCCGGTACGCAGTATTTT. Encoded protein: CASSLGTSGTQYF.

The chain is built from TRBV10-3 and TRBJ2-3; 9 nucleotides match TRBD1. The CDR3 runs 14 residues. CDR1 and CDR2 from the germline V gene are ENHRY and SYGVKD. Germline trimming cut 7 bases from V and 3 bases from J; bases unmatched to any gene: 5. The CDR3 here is CAINGQGRTDTQYF. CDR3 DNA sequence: TGTGCCATCAACGGACAGGGGAGGACAGATACGCAGTATTTT.

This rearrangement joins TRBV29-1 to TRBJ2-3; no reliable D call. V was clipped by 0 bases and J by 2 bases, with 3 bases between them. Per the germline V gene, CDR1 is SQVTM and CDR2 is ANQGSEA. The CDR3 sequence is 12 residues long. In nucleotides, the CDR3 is TGCAGCGTTGAAGATCACACAGATACGCAGTATTTT. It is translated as CSVEDHTDTQYF.

The CDR3 here is CASSVGPPGGSTDTQYF. The CDR3 DNA sequence: TGTGCCAGCAGCGTAGGCCCCCCAGGAGGTAGCACAGATACGCAGTATTTT. The chain is built from TRBV9 and TRBJ2-3; a weak D match, TRBD2 (5 bases). Germline-derived CDR1 and CDR2 are SGDLS and YYNGEE. CDR3 length: 17 residues. V lost 0 bases and J 0 bases, leaving 14 bases between the germline ends.

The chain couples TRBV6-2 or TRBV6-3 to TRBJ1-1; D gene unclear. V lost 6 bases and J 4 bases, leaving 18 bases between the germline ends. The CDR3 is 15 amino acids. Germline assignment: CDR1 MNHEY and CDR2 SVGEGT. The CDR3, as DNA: TGTGCCAGCAGGGGTGGCAGCCACAGAATCACTGAAGCTTTCTTT. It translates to CASRGGSHRITEAFF.

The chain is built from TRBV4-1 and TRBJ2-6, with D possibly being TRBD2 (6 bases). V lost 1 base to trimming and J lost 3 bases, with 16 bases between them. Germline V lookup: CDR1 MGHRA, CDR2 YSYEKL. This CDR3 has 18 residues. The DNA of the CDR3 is TGCGCCAGCAGCCAAGCCCCCAGCGGGTCCAGTGGGGCCAACGTCCTGACTTTC. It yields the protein CASSQAPSGSSGANVLTF.

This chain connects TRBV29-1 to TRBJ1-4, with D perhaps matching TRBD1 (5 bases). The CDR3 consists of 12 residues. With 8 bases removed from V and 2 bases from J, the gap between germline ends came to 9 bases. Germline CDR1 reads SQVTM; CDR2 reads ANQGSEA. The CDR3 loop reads CSIRETNEKLFF. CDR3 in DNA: TGCAGCATCAGGGAGACTAATGAAAAACTGTTTTTT.

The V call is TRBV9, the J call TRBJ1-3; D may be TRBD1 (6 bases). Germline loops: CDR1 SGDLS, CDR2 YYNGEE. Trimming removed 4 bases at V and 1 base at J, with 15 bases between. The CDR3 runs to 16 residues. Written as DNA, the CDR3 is TGTGCCAGCAGCTATTCTACTACAGGGTCTGGAAACACCATATATTTT. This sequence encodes CASSYSTTGSGNTIYF.

This CDR3 reads CASSASGVGVTGELFF. The CDR3 DNA reads TGTGCCAGCAGTGCGTCCGGGGTCGGAGTCACCGGGGAGCTGTTTTTT. This chain links TRBV25-1 with TRBJ2-2; the D gene is possibly TRBD2 (5 bases). The germline gives CDR1 MGHDK, CDR2 SYGVNS. This CDR3 comprises 16 residues. The V gene lost 4 bases and the J gene lost 4 bases, with 16 bases spanning the gap.

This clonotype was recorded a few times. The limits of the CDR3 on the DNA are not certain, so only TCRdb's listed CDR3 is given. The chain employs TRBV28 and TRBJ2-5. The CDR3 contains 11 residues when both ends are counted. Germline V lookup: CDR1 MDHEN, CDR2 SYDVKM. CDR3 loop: CASSFLETQYF.

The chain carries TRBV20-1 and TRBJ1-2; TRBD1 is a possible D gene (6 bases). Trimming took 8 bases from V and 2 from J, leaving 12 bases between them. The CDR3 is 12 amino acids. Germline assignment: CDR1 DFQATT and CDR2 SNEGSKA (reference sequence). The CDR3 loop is CSPLQGNYGYTF. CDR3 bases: TGCAGTCCCCTTCAGGGGAACTATGGCTACACCTTC.

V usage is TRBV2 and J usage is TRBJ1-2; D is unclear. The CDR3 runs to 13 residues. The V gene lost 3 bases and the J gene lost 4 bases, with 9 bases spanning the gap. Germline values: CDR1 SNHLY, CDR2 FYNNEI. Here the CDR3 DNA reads TGTGCCAGCAGTGAGGGTACCTCCTATGGCTACACCTTC. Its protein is CASSEGTSYGYTF.

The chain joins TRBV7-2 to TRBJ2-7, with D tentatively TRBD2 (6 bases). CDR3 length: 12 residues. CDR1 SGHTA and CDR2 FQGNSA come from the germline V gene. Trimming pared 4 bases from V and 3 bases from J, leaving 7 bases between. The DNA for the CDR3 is TGTGCCAGCAGCTGGCGGGGCTACGAGCAGTACTTC. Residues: CASSWRGYEQYF.

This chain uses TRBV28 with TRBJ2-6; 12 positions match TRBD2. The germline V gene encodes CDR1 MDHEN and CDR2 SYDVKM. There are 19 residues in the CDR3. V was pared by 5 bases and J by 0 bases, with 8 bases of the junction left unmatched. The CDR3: CASSERLAGVLSGANVLTF. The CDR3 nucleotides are TGTGCCAGCAGTGAACGACTAGCGGGGGTCCTCTCTGGGGCCAACGTCCTGACTTTC.

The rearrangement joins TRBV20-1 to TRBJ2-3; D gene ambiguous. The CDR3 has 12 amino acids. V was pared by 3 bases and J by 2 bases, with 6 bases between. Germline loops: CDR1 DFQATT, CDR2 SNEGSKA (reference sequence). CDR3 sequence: CSARRTTDTQYF. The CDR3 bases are TGCAGTGCTAGGAGAACCACAGATACGCAGTATTTT.

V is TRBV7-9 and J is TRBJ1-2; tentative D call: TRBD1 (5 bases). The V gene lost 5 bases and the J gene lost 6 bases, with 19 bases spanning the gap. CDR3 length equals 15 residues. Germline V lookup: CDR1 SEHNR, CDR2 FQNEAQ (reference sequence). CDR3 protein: CASSRDGILGDGYTF. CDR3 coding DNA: TGTGCCAGCAGCCGCGATGGCATTCTAGGGGATGGCTACACCTTC. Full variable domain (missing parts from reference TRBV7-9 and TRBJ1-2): DTGVSQNPRHKITKRGQNVTFRCDPISEHNRLYWYRQTLGQGPEFLTYFQNEAQLEKSRLLSDRFSAERPKGSFSTLEIQRTEQGDSAMYLCASSRDGILGDGYTFGSGTRLTVV.

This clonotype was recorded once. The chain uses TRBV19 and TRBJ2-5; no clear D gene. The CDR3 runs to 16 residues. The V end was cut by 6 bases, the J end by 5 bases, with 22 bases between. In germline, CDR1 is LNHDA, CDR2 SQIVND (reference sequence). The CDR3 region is CASSTVRITQGETQYF. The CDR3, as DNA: TGTGCCAGTAGCACGGTTAGGATCACCCAAGGGGAGACCCAGTACTTC.

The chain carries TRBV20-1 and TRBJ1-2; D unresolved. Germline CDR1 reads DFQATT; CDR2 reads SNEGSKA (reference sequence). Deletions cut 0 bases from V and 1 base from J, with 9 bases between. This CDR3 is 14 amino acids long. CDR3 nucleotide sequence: TGCAGTGCTAGAGATCCTGTAGATAACTATGGCTACACCTTC. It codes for CSARDPVDNYGYTF.

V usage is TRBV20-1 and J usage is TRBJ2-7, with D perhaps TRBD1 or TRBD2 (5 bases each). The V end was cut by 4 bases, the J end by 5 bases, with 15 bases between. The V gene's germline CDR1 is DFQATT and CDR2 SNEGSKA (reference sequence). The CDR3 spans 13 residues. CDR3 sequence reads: CSATWGGTDEQYF. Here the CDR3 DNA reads TGCAGTGCTACCTGGGGTGGGACGGACGAGCAGTACTTC.

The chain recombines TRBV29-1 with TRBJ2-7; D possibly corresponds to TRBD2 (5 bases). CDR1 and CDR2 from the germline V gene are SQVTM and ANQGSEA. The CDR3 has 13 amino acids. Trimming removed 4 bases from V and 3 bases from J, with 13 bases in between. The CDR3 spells CSVASSYGYEQYF. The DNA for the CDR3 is TGCAGCGTTGCGTCTAGCTATGGCTACGAGCAGTACTTC.

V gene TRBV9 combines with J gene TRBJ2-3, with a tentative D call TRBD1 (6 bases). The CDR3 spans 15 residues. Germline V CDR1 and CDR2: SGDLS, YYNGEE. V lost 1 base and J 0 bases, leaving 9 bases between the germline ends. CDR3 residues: CASSVRDTSTDTQYF. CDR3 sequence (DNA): TGTGCCAGCAGCGTAAGGGACACTAGCACAGATACGCAGTATTTT.